Below, 25 T cell receptor beta chains from the same sample are listed, as sequenced in a study of blood T cell repertoires in COVID-19. Produced via immunoSEQ multiplex PCR; TCRdb's table is partial and in-frame only. This table holds some 300,000 clones, 85% to 90% found once. The sample was peripheral blood. The receptors derive from a woman aged 25 to 39 with COVID-19, enrolled during active disease.

The chain carries TRBV4-1 and TRBJ1-5, with D possibly TRBD1 on 6 matching bases. With 5 bases removed from V and 0 bases from J, the gap between germline ends came to 11 bases. This CDR3 comprises 15 residues. The V gene's germline CDR1 is MGHRA and CDR2 YSYEKL. The CDR3 sequence is CASSLDRNSNQPQHF. The CDR3 DNA is TGCGCCAGCAGCTTAGACAGGAATAGCAATCAGCCCCAGCATTTT.

The chain has TRBV2 and TRBJ1-1; TRBD1 aligns across 8 bases. V trimming: 11 bases; J trimming: 2 bases; junction bases outside the gene matches: 4. The CDR3 covers 12 residues. In germline, CDR1 is SNHLY, CDR2 FYNNEI. The CDR3 sequence: CASDRGNTEAFF. CDR3 bases: TGTGCCTCCGACAGGGGAAACACTGAAGCTTTCTTT.

J is TRBJ1-6 and V is TRBV19, with TRBD1 identical over 7 bases. Trimming cost V 8 bases and J 7 bases; bases outside gene matches: 5. CDR3 length: 13 amino acids. Germline values: CDR1 LNHDA, CDR2 SQIVND (reference sequence). The CDR3 DNA reads TGTGCCAGTTCCGGGACAGCAAATTCACCCCTCCACTTT. This sequence encodes CASSGTANSPLHF.

This chain links TRBV5-4 with TRBJ1-2; 7 bases align to TRBD1. CDR3 length: 14 residues. Per the germline V gene, CDR1 is SGHNT and CDR2 is YYREEE (reference sequence). After removal of 2 bases from V and 10 bases from J, the junction contained 11 bases not matched to a gene. The CDR3 nucleotides are TGTGCCAGCAGCTTCCGGACAGGTCAGGCCCTCTACACCTTC. Translation gives CASSFRTGQALYTF.

On this clone: Other DNA sequences from this sample encode an identical CDR3 as well. This rearrangement joins TRBV9 to TRBJ1-2; a weak D match, TRBD1 (6 bases). V was cut by 4 bases and J by 7 bases, with 14 bases left in between. The CDR3 is 13 residues long. The germline V gene encodes CDR1 SGDLS and CDR2 YYNGEE. CDR3 in DNA: TGTGCCAGCAGCCCCTCGGGGGGGGCTGGCTACACCTTC. Translation: CASSPSGGAGYTF.

This chain connects TRBV14 to TRBJ1-3; 9 nucleotides align to TRBD1. The germline V gene has CDR1 SGHDN and CDR2 FVKESK. CDR3 length: 14 amino acids. V lost 5 bases and J lost 2; bases outside the gene matches: 1. As DNA, the CDR3 is TGTGCCAGCAGCAGGACAGGGGCTGGAAACACCATATATTTT. It yields the protein CASSRTGAGNTIYF. The variable domain in full, completed from reference TRBV14 and TRBJ1-3, reads EAGVTQFPSHSVIEKGQTVTLRCDPISGHDNLYWYRRVMGKEIKFLLHFVKESKQDESGMPNNRFLAERTGGTYSTLKVQPAELEDSGVYFCASSRTGAGNTIYFGEGSWLTVV.

The chain links TRBV11-3 to TRBJ1-3; 7 nucleotides line up with TRBD1. The J segment lost 4 bases and the V segment lost 3 bases, leaving 6 bases of the junction unmatched. Germline V CDR1 and CDR2: SGHNT, YENEEA. The CDR3 covers 15 residues. The CDR3 loop reads CASSFQGVTGNTIYF. The CDR3 DNA reads as TGTGCCAGCAGCTTCCAGGGGGTCACCGGAAACACCATATATTTT.

J is TRBJ1-1 and V is TRBV6-5; a possible D gene is TRBD1 (5 bases). Germline CDR1 MNHEY, CDR2 SVGAGI. There are 14 residues in the CDR3. V was trimmed by 2 bases and J by 3 bases, leaving 10 bases between them. The CDR3 DNA follows: TGTGCCAGCAGTTACAGGGGTCTGCACACTGAAGCTTTCTTT. Amino acid sequence: CASSYRGLHTEAFF.

The table lists this clone with a count of one. The rearrangement links TRBV21-1 to TRBJ2-1; the table's D call, TRBD2, was not checked against the DNA. TRBV21-1 is termed a pseudogene. The CDR3 spans 18 residues. CDR3 DNA sequence: TGTGCCAGCAGCAAATCTAGGACTAGCGGGGGGGCTGGGAATGAGCAGTTCTTC. It specifies CASSKSRTSGGAGNEQFF.

This clone has just a few counts. J is TRBJ2-7 and V is TRBV7-3, with a weak D call TRBD1 (6 bases). Germline V gives CDR1 SGHTA, CDR2 FQGTGA. CDR3 size: 13 residues. The V end was cut by 5 bases, the J end by 6 bases, with 14 bases between. This CDR3 is CASSIKTGTEQYF. CDR3 DNA: TGTGCCAGCAGCATTAAGACAGGAACCGAGCAGTACTTC.

V gene TRBV3-1 (or the pseudogene TRBV3-2) combines with J gene TRBJ1-3; 7 bases agree with TRBD1. V gave up 1 base and J gave up 4 bases; unmatched junction bases: 4. The CDR3 totals 15 residues. CDR1 is LGHDT and CDR2 is YNNKEL in the germline V gene (reference sequence). The CDR3 reads CASSQGQGGGNTIYF. In DNA, the CDR3 is TGTGCCAGCAGCCAAGGACAGGGCGGCGGAAACACCATATATTTT.

The chain combines TRBV7-9 with TRBJ2-1; 8 positions match TRBD1. The CDR3 has 14 amino acids. V was clipped by 10 bases and J by 8 bases; unmatched bases: 13. CDR1 SEHNR and CDR2 FQNEAQ come from the germline V gene (reference sequence). As DNA, the CDR3 is TGTGCCACCCAGGGGGCGCAGAGTGCCGATGAGCAGTTCTTC. Translated, it gives CATQGAQSADEQFF.

The gene calls are TRBV11-3 and TRBJ2-5; the D gene is possibly TRBD2 (5 bases). CDR1 SGHNT and CDR2 YENEEA come from the germline V gene. CDR3 size: 16 residues. The V gene lost 6 bases and the J gene lost 5 bases, with 22 bases spanning the gap. Here the CDR3 reads CASSRPLSRWEETQYF. CDR3 coding DNA: TGTGCCAGCAGTAGGCCCCTCAGCCGATGGGAGGAGACCCAGTACTTC.

This chain uses TRBV27 with TRBJ2-1; 9 bases line up with TRBD1. Germline CDR1 and CDR2: MNHEY and SMNVEV (reference sequence). With V trimmed by 1 base and J by 8 bases, 6 bases remained unmatched. The CDR3 totals 15 residues. The DNA of the CDR3 is TGTGCCAGCAGTTTATTGGGGACAGGGAAGGATGAGCAGTTCTTC. It codes for CASSLLGTGKDEQFF.

The J gene is TRBJ1-2, the V gene TRBV10-3; tentatively, D is TRBD1 (5 bases). CDR3 length: 14 residues. Germline CDR1 ENHRY, CDR2 SYGVKD. V was cut by 10 bases and J by 0 bases, with 15 bases left in between. The CDR3 nucleotides read TGTGCCACCGGGACGGGACTGGCTAACTATGGCTACACCTTC. Translated: CATGTGLANYGYTF.

This rearrangement joins TRBV19 to TRBJ1-1; D might be TRBD1 (6 bases). Germline CDR1 LNHDA, CDR2 SQIVND (reference sequence). The CDR3 loop spans 12 amino acids. V was shortened by 5 bases and J by 7 bases, with 11 bases between the two germline ends. The CDR3 reads CASSVQGIEAFF. The CDR3 coding sequence is TGTGCCAGTAGTGTACAGGGTATTGAAGCTTTCTTT.

The chain joins TRBV2 to TRBJ2-5; 7 bases fit TRBD2. This CDR3 contains 14 residues. CDR1 is SNHLY, CDR2 FYNNEI, per germline. The trim removed 8 bases at V and 4 bases at J, leaving 10 bases unmatched. The chain's CDR3 is CASGRGVTLETQYF. In DNA form, the CDR3 reads TGTGCCAGCGGGAGGGGCGTAACCTTAGAGACCCAGTACTTC.

V and J are TRBV30 and TRBJ1-1; a possible D gene is TRBD1 (6 bases). Trimming took 1 base from V and 10 from J, leaving 13 bases between them. Per germline, CDR1 GTSNPN and CDR2 SVGIG (reference sequence). The CDR3 length is 12 residues. The CDR3 is CAWSGNGGRAFF. As DNA, the CDR3 is TGTGCCTGGAGTGGAAACGGGGGGCGAGCTTTCTTT.

J is TRBJ1-4 and V is TRBV7-2; D unresolved. The CDR3 is made up of 13 amino acids. Germline V gene lookup returns CDR1 SGHTA and CDR2 FQGNSA. The germline V and J ends were trimmed by 8 bases and 0 bases, with 7 bases remaining between them. The CDR3 DNA follows: TGTGCCAGCGGCCGCTCAACTAATGAAAAACTGTTTTTT. This codes for CASGRSTNEKLFF. Full variable domain (outside the CDR3, taken from reference TRBV7-2 and TRBJ1-4): GAGVSQSPSNKVTEKGKDVELRCDPISGHTALYWYRQSLGQGLEFLIYFQGNSAPDKSGLPSDRFSAERTGGSVSTLTIQRTQQEDSAVYLCASGRSTNEKLFFGSGTQLSVL.

This chain connects TRBV2 to TRBJ2-7; maybe TRBD2 (7 bases). V lost 8 bases and J 0 bases, leaving 14 bases between the germline ends. CDR3 length: 14 amino acids. The germline CDR1 and CDR2 sequences are SNHLY and FYNNEI. The CDR3 DNA follows: TGTGCCAGCGAGGAGGGGGGGAGCTCCTACGAGCAGTACTTC. As protein: CASEEGGSSYEQYF.

The sample holds one count of this clone. The chain recombines TRBV27 with TRBJ2-7; TRBD1 agrees at 7 bases. V shed 8 bases and J 2 bases; nucleotides not matched to a gene: 6. CDR1 and CDR2 from the germline V gene are MNHEY and SMNVEV (reference sequence). CDR3 size: 13 residues. For the CDR3, the DNA is TGTGCCAGCCGACCGGGACAGACCTACGAGCAGTACTTC. Protein product: CASRPGQTYEQYF.

The rearrangement links TRBV4-3 to TRBJ1-5; D remains unclear. This CDR3 region has 15 residues. Trimming removed 0 bases at V and 0 bases at J, with 6 bases between. Germline V gene sequence: CDR1 LGHNA, CDR2 YSLEER. The CDR3 sequence: CASSQDPYSNQPQHF. The CDR3 nucleotides read TGCGCCAGCAGCCAAGATCCTTATAGCAATCAGCCCCAGCATTTT.

The V and J genes are TRBV4-2 and TRBJ2-3; 7 nucleotides match TRBD2. Germline V gene data show CDR1 as LGHNA and CDR2 as YNFKEQ. The CDR3 spans 16 residues. V was pared by 0 bases and J by 9 bases, with 12 bases of the junction left unmatched. The CDR3 here is CASSQEPSGGRGTQYF. The CDR3 coding sequence is TGTGCCAGCAGCCAAGAGCCGTCCGGGGGGAGGGGAACGCAGTATTTT.

In DNA form, the CDR3 reads TGTGCCAGCAGCCAAGTTCCCATCGGGTACTATGGCTACACCTTC. Its protein product is CASSQVPIGYYGYTF. The chain combines TRBV3-1 (or the pseudogene TRBV3-2) with TRBJ1-2; D gene ambiguous. Trimming cost V 1 base and J 3 bases, with 12 bases left between them. The CDR3 spans 15 residues. Looked up from germline, CDR1 is LGHDT and CDR2 is YNNKEL (reference sequence).

In this sample, this clone turned up once. The V gene is TRBV30, the J gene TRBJ1-2; D remains unclear. Germline V gene sequence: CDR1 GTSNPN, CDR2 SVGIG (reference sequence). The CDR3 runs 16 residues. V was cut by 3 bases and J by 8 bases, with 25 bases left in between. The CDR3 loop reads CAWRFVTGRVSLGYTF. The CDR3 DNA reads as TGTGCCTGGAGATTCGTAACGGGTCGGGTGAGCTTGGGCTACACCTTC.